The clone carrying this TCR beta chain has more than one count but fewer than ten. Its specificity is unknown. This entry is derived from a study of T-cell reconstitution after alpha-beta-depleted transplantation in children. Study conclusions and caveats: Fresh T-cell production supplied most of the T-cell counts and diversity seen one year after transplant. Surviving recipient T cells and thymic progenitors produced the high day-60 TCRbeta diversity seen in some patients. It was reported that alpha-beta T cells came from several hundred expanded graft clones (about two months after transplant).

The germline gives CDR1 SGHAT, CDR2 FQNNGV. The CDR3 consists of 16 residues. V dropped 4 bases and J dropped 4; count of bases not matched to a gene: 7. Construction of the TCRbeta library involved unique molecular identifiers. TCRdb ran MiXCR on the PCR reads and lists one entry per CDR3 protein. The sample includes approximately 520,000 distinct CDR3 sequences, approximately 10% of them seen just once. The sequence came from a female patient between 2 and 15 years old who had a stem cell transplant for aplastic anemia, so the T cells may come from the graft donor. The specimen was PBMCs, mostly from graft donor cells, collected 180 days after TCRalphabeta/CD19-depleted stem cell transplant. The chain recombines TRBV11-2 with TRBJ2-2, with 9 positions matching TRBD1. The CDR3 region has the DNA TGTGCCAGCAGCTCGTTCGGACAGGGGAGCACCGGGGAGCTGTTTTTT. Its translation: CASSSFGQGSTGELFF. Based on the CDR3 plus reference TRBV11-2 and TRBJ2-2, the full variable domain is EAGVAQSPRYKIIEKRQSVAFWCNPISGHATLYWYQQILGQGPKLLIQFQNNGVVDDSQLPKDRFSAERLKGVDSTLKIQPAKLEDSAVYLCASSSFGQGSTGELFFGEGSRLTVL.